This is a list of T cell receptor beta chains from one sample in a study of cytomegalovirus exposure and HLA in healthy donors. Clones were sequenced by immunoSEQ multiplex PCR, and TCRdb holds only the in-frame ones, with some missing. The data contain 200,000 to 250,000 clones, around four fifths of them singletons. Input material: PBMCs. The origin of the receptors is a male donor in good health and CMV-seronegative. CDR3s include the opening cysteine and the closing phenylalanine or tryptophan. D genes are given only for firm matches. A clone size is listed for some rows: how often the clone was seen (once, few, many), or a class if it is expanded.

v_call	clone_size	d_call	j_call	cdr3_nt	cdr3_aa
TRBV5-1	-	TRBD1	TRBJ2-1	TGCGCCAGCAGCCCGGGGGGGACAGGGGGTTCCAATGAGCAGTTCTTC	CASSPGGTGGSNEQFF
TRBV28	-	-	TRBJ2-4	TGTGCCAGCAGTTTTAGGGGTTCGGCCAAAAACATTCAGTACTTC	CASSFRGSAKNIQYF
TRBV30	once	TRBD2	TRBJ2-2	TGTGCCTGGAGTGTCCTGACTAGCGGGGAGTACACCGGGGAGCTGTTTTTT	CAWSVLTSGEYTGELFF
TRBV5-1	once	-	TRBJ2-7	TGCGCCAGCAGCTTGGACAGGGACAACGAGCAGTACTTC	CASSLDRDNEQYF
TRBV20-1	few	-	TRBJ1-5	TGCAGTGCTAGATTGGGAGAGCCCCAGCATTTT	CSARLGEPQHF
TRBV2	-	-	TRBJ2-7	TGTGCCAGCAGTGATTGGCAGGAGGACTACGAGCAGTACTTC	CASSDWQEDYEQYF
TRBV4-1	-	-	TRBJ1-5	TGCGCCAGCAGCCAAGGCACGACATCCTATAGCAATCAGCCCCAGCATTTT	CASSQGTTSYSNQPQHF
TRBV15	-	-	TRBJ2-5	TGTGCCACCAGCAGAGATTCGGAGACCCAGTACTTC	CATSRDSETQYF
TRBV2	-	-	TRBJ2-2	TGTGCCAGCAGACAGGGTTACACCGGGGAGCTGTTTTTT	CASRQGYTGELFF
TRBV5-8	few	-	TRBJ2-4	TGTGCCAGCAGCTTTCCGGCGCTACAGCCTCTAGCCAAAAACATTCAGTACTTC	CASSFPALQPLAKNIQYF
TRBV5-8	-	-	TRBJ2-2	TGTGCCAGCAGCTTGGGGGCCACCCCAGGCACCGGGGAGCTGTTTTTT	CASSLGATPGTGELFF
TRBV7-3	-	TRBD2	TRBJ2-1	TGTGCCAGCAGCTTACGCCTAGCGGACTCCTACAATGAGCAGTTCTTC	CASSLRLADSYNEQFF
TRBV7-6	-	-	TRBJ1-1	TGTGCCAGCAGCCCAGGGCTGGGTAACGGGAACACTGAAGCTTTCTTT	CASSPGLGNGNTEAFF
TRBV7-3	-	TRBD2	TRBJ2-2	TGTGCCAGCAGCCCCCGGGGGGCCGGGGAGCTGTTTTTT	CASSPRGAGELFF